Listed here are 3 T cell receptor beta chains from one sample, sequenced in a study of blood T cell repertoires in COVID-19 (TCRdb year 2020). To prepare the library, the immunoSEQ multiplex PCR assay was applied. Entries here come from immuneACCESS through TCRdb and include only in-frame sequences with V and J called. Some clones fail to appear in such tables; in the studies checked, an unresolved V gene covers under half of the shortfall, and the cause of the remainder is unknown. The sample table lists approximately 70,000 clones, roughly 80% of them with a count of one. The ten biggest clones cover 14% to 15% of the sample. Material for sequencing was peripheral blood. The source of these receptors is a man aged 60-69 years with COVID-19, enrolled during active disease.

The chain is built from TRBV5-4 and TRBJ2-5; D possibly corresponds to TRBD1 (6 bases). Germline values: CDR1 SGHNT, CDR2 YYREEE (reference sequence). V was shortened by 7 bases and J by 5 bases, with 15 bases between the two germline ends. The CDR3 is made up of 13 amino acids. The CDR3 DNA is TGTGCCAGCGGCATCACAGGGAAGGAGACCCAGTACTTC. This sequence encodes CASGITGKETQYF.

This rearrangement joins TRBV29-1 to TRBJ2-7; D not certain. The CDR3 totals 12 residues. CDR1 and CDR2 (germline): SQVTM, ANQGSEA. Trimming removed 3 bases at V and 9 bases at J, with 15 bases between. In DNA, the CDR3 is TGCAGCGTTGATTCCCAGTCCCTTGGGCAGTACTTC. This translates into CSVDSQSLGQYF.

The CDR3 sequence is CASSPGQLMNTEAFF. Written as DNA, the CDR3 is TGTGCCAGCAGCCCGGGACAGCTGATGAACACTGAAGCTTTCTTT. This chain joins TRBV7-3 and TRBJ1-1, with TRBD1 matching over 7 bases. CDR3 length: 15 amino acids. Unmatched junction bases numbered 6, after V lost 5 bases and J lost 0 bases. Germline V gives CDR1 SGHTA, CDR2 FQGTGA.